This T cell receptor beta chain was retrieved from a study of response to subunit inactivated influenza vaccine (dated by TCRdb to 2017 to 2018). Background for the entire study: Deep quantitative T cell receptor repertoire profiling was used in the study to track responses to a trivalent subunit inactivated influenza vaccine. What the study reported, not specific to this receptor: It was suggested by the authors that each seasonal influenza vaccination may recruit only a limited number of new T cells.

On this clonotype: The antigen this receptor binds is unknown. Base-call qualities are not available, and no considerably larger clone is one nucleotide away.

The library was produced with RT-PCR. The instrument was an Illumina HiSeq 2500. TCRdb trimmed the raw reads at Q25, called clones with MiXCR and kept productive beta chains. Rows merge per CDR3 protein into single entries with the most common DNA and genes. For this sample there are roughly 790,000 distinct CDR3 sequences; about 20% appear just once. About 9.4% of the sample is held by the ten biggest clonotypes. Trimming at the junction amounts to 4 bases on V and 5 bases on J, and the germline ends lie 11 bases apart. For CDR1 and CDR2, the germline V gene lists ENHRY and SYGVKD. From the cysteine up to the phenylalanine, the CDR3 has a length of 13 residues. The read is trimmed to its CDR3 DNA, 39 bases read in frame from base 1.

This specimen consisted of PBMCs from blood, obtained more than 4 days after vaccination. The sequence joins TRBV10-3 to TRBJ2-5; the D gene lacks a confident call. This receptor was taken from a man aged 45-65 years who received an inactivated influenza vaccine. Donor details come from another sample of the same person, matched by shared clones. The nucleotides are TGTGCCATCAGTGGGGGTGTCGGGGAGACCCAGTACTTC. It translates as CAISGGVGETQYF.